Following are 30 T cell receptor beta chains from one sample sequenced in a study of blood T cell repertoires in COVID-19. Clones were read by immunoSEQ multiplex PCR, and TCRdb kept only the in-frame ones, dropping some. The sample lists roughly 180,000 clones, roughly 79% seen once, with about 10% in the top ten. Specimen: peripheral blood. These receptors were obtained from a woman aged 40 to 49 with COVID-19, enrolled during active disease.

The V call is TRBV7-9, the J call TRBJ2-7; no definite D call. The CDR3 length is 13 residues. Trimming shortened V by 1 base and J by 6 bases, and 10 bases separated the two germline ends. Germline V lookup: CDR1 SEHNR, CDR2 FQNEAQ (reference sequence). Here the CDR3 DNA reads TGTGCCAGCAGCTTAGTTACAGCATCCGAGCAGTACTTC. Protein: CASSLVTASEQYF.

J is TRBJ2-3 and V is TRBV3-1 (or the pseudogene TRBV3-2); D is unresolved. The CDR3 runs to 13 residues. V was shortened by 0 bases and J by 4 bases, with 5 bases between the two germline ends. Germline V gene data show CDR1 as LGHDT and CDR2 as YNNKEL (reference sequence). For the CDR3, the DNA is TGTGCCAGCAGCCAAGATCCTCCAGATACGCAGTATTTT. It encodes CASSQDPPDTQYF.

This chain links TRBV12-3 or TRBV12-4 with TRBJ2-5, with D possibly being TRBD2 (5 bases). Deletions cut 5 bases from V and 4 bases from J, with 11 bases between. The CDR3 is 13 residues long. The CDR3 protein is CASSQLVSETQYF. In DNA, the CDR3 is TGTGCCAGCAGTCAACTAGTGTCAGAGACCCAGTACTTC.

The CDR3 spells CASSLDPARGYTF. CDR3 bases: TGTGCCAGCAGCTTAGATCCAGCGCGGGGCTACACCTTC. The V and J genes are TRBV11-2 and TRBJ1-2; D gene uncertain. V shed 0 bases and J shed 8 bases, with 10 bases lying between them. This CDR3 is built from 13 residues. CDR1 is SGHAT and CDR2 is FQNNGV in the germline V gene.

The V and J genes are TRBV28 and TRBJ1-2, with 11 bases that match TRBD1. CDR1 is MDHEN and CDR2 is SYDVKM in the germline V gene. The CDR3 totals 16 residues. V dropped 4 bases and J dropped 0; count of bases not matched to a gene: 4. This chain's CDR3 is CASSSRDRGTNYGYTF. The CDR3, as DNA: TGTGCCAGCAGTTCCCGGGACAGGGGGACTAACTATGGCTACACCTTC.

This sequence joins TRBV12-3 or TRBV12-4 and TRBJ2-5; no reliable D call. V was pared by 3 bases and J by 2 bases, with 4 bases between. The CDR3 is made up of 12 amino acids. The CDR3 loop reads CASSLRQETQYF. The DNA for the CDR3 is TGTGCCAGCAGTTTGCGTCAAGAGACCCAGTACTTC.

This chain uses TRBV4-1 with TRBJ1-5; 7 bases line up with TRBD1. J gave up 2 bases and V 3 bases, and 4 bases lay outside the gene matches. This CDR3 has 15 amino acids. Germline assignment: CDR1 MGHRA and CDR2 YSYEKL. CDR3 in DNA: TGCGCCAGCAGCCAGTCAGGGGGTCGCAATCAGCCCCAGCATTTT. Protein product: CASSQSGGRNQPQHF.

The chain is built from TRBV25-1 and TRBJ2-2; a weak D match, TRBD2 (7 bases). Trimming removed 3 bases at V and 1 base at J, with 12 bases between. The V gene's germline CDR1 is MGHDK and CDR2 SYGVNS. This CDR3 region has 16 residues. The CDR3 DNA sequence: TGTGCCAGCAGTGATCCCGGGGGGCAGAACACCGGGGAGCTGTTTTTT. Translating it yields CASSDPGGQNTGELFF. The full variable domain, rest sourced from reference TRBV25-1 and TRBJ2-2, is EADIYQTPRYLVIGTGKKITLECSQTMGHDKMYWYQQDPGMELHLIHYSYGVNSTEKGDLSSESTVSRIRTEHFPLTLESARPSHTSQYLCASSDPGGQNTGELFFGEGSRLTVL.

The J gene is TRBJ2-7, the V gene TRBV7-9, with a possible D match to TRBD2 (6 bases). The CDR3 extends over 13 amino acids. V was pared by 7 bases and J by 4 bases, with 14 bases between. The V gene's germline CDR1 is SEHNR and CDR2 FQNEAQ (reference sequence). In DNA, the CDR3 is TGTGCCAGCATTCGGCGGGGTGGGTACGAGCAGTACGTC. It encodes CASIRRGGYEQYV.

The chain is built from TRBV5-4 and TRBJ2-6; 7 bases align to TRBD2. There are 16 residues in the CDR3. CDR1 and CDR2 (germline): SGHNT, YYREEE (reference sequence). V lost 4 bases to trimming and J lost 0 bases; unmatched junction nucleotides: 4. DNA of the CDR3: TGTGCCAGCAGCCTGGGGGGGGGCTCTGGGGCCAACGTCCTGACTTTC. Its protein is CASSLGGGSGANVLTF.

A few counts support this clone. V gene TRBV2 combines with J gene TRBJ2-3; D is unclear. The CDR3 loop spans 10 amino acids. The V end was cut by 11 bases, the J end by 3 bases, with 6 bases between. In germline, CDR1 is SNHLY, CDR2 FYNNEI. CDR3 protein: CARRTDTQYF. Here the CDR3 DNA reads TGTGCCCGTAGAACAGATACGCAGTATTTT.

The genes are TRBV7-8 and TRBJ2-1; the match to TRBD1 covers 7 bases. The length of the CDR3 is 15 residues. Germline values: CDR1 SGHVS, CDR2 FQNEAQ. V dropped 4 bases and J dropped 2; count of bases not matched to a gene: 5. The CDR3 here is CASSSTGYAYNEQFF. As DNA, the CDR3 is TGTGCCAGCAGCTCGACAGGGTATGCCTACAATGAGCAGTTCTTC.

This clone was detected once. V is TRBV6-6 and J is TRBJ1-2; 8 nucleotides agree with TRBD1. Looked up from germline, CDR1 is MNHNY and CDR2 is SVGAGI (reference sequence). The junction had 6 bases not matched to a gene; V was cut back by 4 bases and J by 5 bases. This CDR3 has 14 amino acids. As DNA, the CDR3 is TGTGCCAGCAGTTTACCGGACAGGGAATATGGCTACACCTTC. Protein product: CASSLPDREYGYTF.

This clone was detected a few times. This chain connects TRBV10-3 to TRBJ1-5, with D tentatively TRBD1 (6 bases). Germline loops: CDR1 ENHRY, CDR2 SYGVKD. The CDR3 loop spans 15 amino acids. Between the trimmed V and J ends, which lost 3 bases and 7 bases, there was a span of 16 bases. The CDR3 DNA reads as TGTGCCATCAGTGACACGGACAGAGGATGGCAGCCCCAGCATTTT. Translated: CAISDTDRGWQPQHF.

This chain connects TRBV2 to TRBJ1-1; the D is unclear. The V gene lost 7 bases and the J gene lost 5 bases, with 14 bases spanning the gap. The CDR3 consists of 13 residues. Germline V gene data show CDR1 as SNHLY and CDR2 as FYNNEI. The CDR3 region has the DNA TGTGCCAGCACCGACTTTAGTGGGACTGAAGCTTTCTTT. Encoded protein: CASTDFSGTEAFF.

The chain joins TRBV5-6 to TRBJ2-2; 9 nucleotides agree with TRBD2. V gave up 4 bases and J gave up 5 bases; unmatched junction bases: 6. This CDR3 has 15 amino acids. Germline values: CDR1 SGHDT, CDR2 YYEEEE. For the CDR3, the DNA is TGTGCCAGCAGCCTAGGACTAGCGAGAACCGGGGAGCTGTTTTTT. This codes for CASSLGLARTGELFF.

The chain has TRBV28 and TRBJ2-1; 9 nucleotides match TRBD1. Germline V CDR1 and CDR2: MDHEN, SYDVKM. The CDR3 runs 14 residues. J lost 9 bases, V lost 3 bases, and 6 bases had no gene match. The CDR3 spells CASSFHRGRVEQFF. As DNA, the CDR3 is TGTGCCAGCAGTTTTCACAGGGGGCGTGTTGAGCAGTTCTTC.

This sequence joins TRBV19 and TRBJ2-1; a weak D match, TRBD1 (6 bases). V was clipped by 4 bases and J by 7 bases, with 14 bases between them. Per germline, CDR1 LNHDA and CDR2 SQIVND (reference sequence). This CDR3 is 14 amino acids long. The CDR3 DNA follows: TGTGCCAGTAGTACGGGACAACCTACAAATGAGCAGTTCTTC. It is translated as CASSTGQPTNEQFF.

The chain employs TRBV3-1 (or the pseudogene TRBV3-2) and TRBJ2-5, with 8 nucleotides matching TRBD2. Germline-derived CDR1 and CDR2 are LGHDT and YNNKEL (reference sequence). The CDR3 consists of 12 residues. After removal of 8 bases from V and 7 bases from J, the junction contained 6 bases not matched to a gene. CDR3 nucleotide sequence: TGTGCCAGCCACGGGGGGGTTGGGACCCAGTACTTC. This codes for CASHGGVGTQYF.

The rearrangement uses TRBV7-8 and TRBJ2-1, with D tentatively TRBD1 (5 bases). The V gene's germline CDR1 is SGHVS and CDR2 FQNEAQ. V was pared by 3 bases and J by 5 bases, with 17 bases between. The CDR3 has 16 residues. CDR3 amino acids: CASSLYPGLSHNEQFF. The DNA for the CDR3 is TGTGCCAGCAGCTTGTACCCAGGGCTGTCCCACAATGAGCAGTTCTTC.

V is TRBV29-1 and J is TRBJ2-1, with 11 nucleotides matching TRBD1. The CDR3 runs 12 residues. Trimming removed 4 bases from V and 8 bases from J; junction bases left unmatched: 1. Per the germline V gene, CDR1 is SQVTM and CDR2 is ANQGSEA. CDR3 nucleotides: TGCAGCGTTGGGGACAGGGGGTATGAGCAGTTCTTC. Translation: CSVGDRGYEQFF.

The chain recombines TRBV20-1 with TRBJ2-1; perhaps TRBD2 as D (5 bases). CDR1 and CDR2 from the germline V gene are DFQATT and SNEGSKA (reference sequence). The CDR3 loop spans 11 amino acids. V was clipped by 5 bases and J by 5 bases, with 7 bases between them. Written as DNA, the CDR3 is TGCAGTGCTGCCGGGAACAATGAGCAGTTCTTC. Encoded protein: CSAAGNNEQFF.

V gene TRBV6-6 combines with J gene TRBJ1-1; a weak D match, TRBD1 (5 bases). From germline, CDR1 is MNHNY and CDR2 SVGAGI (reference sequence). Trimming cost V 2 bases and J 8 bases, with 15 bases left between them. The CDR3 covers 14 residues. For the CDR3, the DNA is TGTGCCAGCAGTTACGGGGGGAGGGGATCGGAAGCTTTCTTT. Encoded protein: CASSYGGRGSEAFF.

The CDR3 DNA is TGTGCCAGCTCACCGCGGGGCTACGAGCAGTACTTC. This codes for CASSPRGYEQYF. This chain connects TRBV18 to TRBJ2-7; maybe TRBD2 (6 bases). The V end lost 3 bases, the J end lost 3 bases, and 6 bases lay between the germline ends. Germline CDR1 reads KGHSH; CDR2 reads LQKENI. The CDR3 sequence is 12 residues long.

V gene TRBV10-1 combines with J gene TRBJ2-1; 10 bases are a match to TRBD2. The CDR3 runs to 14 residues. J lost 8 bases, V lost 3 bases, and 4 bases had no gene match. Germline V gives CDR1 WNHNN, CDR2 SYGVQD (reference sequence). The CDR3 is CASSDLAGEYEQFF. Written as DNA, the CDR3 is TGCGCCAGCAGTGACCTAGCGGGAGAATATGAGCAGTTCTTC.

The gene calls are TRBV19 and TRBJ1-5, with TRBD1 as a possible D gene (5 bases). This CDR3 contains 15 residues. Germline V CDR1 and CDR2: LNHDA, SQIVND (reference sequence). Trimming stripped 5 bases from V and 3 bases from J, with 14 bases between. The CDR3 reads CASSWGGAVNQPQHF. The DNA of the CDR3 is TGTGCCAGTAGTTGGGGAGGGGCCGTCAATCAGCCCCAGCATTTT.

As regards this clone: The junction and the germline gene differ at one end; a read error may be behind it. The CDR3, as DNA: TGTGCCAGCAGTTCCGGACAGACTAATTATGGCTACACCTTC. It translates to CASSSGQTNYGYTF. The gene calls are TRBV6-6 and TRBJ1-2; D perhaps matches TRBD1 (6 bases). CDR3 size: 14 residues. Germline loops: CDR1 MNHNY, CDR2 SVGAGI (reference sequence).

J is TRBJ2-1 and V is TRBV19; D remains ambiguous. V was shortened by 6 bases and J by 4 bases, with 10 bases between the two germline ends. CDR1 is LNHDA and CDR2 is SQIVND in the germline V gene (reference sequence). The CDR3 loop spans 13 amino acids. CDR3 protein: CASRSLTYNEQFF. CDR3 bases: TGTGCCAGTAGAAGTCTGACTTACAATGAGCAGTTCTTC.

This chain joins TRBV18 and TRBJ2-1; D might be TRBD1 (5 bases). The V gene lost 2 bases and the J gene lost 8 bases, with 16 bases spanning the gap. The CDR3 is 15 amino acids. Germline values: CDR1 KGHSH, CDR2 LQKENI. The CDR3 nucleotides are TGTGCCAGCTCACCAAGGGGCGTCCCCGGAGATGAGCAGTTCTTC. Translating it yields CASSPRGVPGDEQFF.

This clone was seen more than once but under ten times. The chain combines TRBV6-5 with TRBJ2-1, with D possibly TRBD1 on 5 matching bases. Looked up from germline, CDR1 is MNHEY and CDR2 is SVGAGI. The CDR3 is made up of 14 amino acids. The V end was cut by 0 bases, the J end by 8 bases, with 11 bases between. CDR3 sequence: CASSYSGVADEQFF. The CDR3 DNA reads TGTGCCAGCAGTTACTCAGGGGTTGCTGATGAGCAGTTCTTC.